This T cell receptor beta chain is from a study of T cell responses to AZD1222 COVID-19 vaccine. The repertoire was sequenced with immunoSEQ multiplex PCR; TCRdb's copy has only in-frame clones and lacks some. This sample has around 30,000 clones, with approximately 93% found just once. The source is an adult in good health. Material: peripheral blood, obtained on day 0 of AZD1222 vaccination.

The CDR3 region is CASSSGTANTEAFF. CDR3 sequence (DNA): TGCGCCAGCAGCTCCGGGACGGCGAACACTGAAGCTTTCTTT. The chain combines TRBV5-1 with TRBJ1-1, with D perhaps TRBD1 (5 bases). The CDR3 covers 14 residues. V was pared by 3 bases and J by 1 base, with 10 bases between. In germline, CDR1 is SGHRS, CDR2 YFSETQ.